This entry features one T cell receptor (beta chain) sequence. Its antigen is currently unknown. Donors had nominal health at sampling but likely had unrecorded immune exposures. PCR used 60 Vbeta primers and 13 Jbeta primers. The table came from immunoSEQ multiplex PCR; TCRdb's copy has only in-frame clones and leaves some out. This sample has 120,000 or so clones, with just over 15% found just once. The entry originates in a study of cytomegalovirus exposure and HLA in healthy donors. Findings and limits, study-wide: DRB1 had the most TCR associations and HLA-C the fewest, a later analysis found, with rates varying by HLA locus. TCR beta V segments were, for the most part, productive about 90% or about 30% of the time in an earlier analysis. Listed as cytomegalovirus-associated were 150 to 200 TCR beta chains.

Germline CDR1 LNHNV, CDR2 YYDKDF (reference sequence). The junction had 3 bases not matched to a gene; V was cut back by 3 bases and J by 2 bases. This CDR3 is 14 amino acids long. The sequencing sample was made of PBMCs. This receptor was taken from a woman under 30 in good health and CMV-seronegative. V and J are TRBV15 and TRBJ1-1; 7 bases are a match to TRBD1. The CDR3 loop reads CATSSRDSNTEAFF. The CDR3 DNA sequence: TGTGCCACCAGCAGTCGGGACAGCAACACTGAAGCTTTCTTT.